This T cell receptor (beta chain) was identified during a study of blood T cell repertoires in COVID-19. This CDR3 spans 13 amino acids. Germline V gene data show CDR1 as LNHDA and CDR2 as SQIVND (reference sequence). Between the trimmed V and J ends, which lost 6 bases and 9 bases, there was a span of 15 bases. Assay used: immunoSEQ multiplex PCR; TCRdb lists only in-frame clones, some missing. The sample has under 450,000 clones; roughly nine tenths are singletons. The chain combines TRBV19 with TRBJ1-3, with TRBD1 as a possible D gene (5 bases). The sequencing sample was made of PBMCs or T cells enriched from blood (not recorded which). The TCR was taken from a woman aged 40 to 55 who had been exposed to COVID-19. CDR3: CASSLGRQSTIYF. The CDR3 coding sequence is TGTGCCAGTAGCTTGGGCCGACAGAGCACCATATATTTT.